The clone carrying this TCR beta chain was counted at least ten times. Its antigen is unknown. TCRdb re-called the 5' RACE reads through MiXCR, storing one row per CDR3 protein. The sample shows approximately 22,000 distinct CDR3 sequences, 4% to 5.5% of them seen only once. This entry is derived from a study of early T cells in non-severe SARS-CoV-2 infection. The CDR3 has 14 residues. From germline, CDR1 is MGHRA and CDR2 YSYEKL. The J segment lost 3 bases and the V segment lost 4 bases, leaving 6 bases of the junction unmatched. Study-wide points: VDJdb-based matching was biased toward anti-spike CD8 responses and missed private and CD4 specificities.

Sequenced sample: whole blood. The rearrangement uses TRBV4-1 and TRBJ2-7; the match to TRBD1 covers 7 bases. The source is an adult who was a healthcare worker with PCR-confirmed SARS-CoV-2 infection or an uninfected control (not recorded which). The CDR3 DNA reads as TGCGCCAGCAGCCCCGGGACAGATAACTACGAGCAGTACTTC. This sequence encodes CASSPGTDNYEQYF.